Each of the 4 T cell receptor beta chains below was sequenced from the same sample in a study of molecular identifiers for immune sequencing clone quantification. TCRdb reprocessed the PCR reads via MiXCR and lists one record per CDR3 protein. The table has 45,000 to 55,000 distinct CDR3 sequences, just over 35% seen once. The source material was naive CD8+ T cells from blood, with Jurkat cell RNA spiked in. Documented subset: FACS-sorted CD8+CD4-CCR7+CD45RA+ naive T cells. All receptors derive from a human donor in good health. Some libraries in this study had Jurkat cell RNA spiked in.

This clonotype was observed a handful of times. This chain links TRBV28 with TRBJ1-5, with 8 bases fitting TRBD1. V was pared by 6 bases and J by 4 bases, with 5 bases of the junction left unmatched. The CDR3 consists of 14 residues. Germline V gene lookup returns CDR1 MDHEN and CDR2 SYDVKM. For the CDR3, the DNA is TGTGCCAGCAGCGATGGGACAGGAAATCAGCCCCAGCATTTT. The encoded protein is CASSDGTGNQPQHF.

On this clonotype itself: This CDR3 fails to terminate in the conserved phenylalanine or tryptophan, so it likely reflects a read error. The rearrangement links TRBV20-1 to TRBJ1-2, with D hard to call. The germline V gene encodes CDR1 DFQATT and CDR2 SNEGSKA (reference sequence). The V end was cut by 3 bases, the J end by 3 bases, with 8 bases between. The CDR3 spans 12 residues. The CDR3 loop reads CSASRSDYGYTI. As DNA, the CDR3 is TGCAGTGCTAGCCGGAGCGACTATGGCTACACCATC.

This clonotype was observed many times. The rearrangement links TRBV20-1 to TRBJ2-3; the D is unclear. CDR3 size: 14 residues. The germline V gene encodes CDR1 DFQATT and CDR2 SNEGSKA (reference sequence). V was cut by 1 base and J by 3 bases, with 11 bases left in between. The CDR3 loop reads CSARGHVQTDTQYF. The DNA of the CDR3 is TGCAGTGCTAGAGGGCACGTTCAAACAGATACGCAGTATTTT.

To note about this clonotype: An end of the junction does not agree with germline; a read error may underlie this. The chain is built from TRBV5-6 and TRBJ2-3; 7 bases agree with TRBD2. Germline loops: CDR1 SGHDT, CDR2 YYEEEE. The CDR3 has 20 amino acids. CDR3 sequence (DNA): TGTGCCTGCAGCGTGGCATTTAGCGGTTTCACGGCGGGAGTGGCAGATACGCAGTATTTT. Protein product: CACSVAFSGFTAGVADTQYF.